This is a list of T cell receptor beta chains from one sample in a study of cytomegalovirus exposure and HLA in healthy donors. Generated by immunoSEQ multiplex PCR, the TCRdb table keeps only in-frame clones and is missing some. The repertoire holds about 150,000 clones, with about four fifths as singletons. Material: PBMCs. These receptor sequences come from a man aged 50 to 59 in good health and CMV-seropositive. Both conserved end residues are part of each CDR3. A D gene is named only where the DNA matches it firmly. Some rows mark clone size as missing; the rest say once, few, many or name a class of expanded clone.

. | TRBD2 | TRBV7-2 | CASSLAGGVNEQFF
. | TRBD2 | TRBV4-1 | CASSRTSPGTSSKNIQYF
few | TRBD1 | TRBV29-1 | CSVAGQGFRETQYF
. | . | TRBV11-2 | CASSLDHRVPSYEQYF
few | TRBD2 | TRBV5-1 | CASSPNGGRDQETQYF
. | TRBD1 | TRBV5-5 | CASSPDRGADTQYF
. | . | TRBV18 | CASSPQHTGELFF
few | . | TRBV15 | CATSREDKYNEKLFF
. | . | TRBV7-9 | CASSLVQGAWETQYF
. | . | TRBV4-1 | CASSQSLISGYQETQYF
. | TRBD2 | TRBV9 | CASSAVSGRATDTQYF
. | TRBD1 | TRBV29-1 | CSARTGVTTGELFF
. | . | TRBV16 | CASSPASRGIGYTF
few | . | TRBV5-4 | CASSLDSLYGYTF
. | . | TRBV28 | CASRDYTSYEQYF
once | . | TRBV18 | CASSPSRGNQPQHF
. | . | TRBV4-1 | CASSQGLTSSYNEQFF
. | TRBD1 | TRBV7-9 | CAGEMGTVHTGELFF